Below, 13 T cell receptor beta chains from the same sample are listed, as sequenced in a study of graft-versus-host responses after intestinal transplantation. These receptors have no known antigen. Sequencing was performed with immunoSEQ multiplex PCR; in TCRdb, only in-frame clones are kept and a portion is missing. The sample includes about 98,000 clones, 75% to 90% of them seen just once. The sequenced sample was unstimulated CD8+ T cells sorted from spleen or lymph node cells, obtained before intestinal transplant. The receptors originated from a human donor who received an intestinal transplant.

A word on this clone: At one of its ends the junction is not consistent with the germline gene, which may arise from a read error. The rearrangement joins TRBV2 to TRBJ2-3; D not certain. CDR3 size: 13 residues. Germline V gene data show CDR1 as SNHLY and CDR2 as FYNNEI. Here the CDR3 reads CTSSDGYVDTQYF. CDR3 DNA sequence: TGTACCAGCAGTGACGGCTATGTCGATACGCAGTATTTT. The entire variable domain, with the rest obtained from reference TRBV2 and TRBJ2-3, is as follows: EPEVTQTPSHQVTQMGQEVILRCVPISNHLYFYWYRQILGQKVEFLVSFYNNEISEKSEIFDDQFSVERPDGSNFTLKIRSTKLEDSAMYFCTSSDGYVDTQYFGPGTRLTVL.

This chain connects TRBV19 to TRBJ1-5; 10 bases line up with TRBD1. J lost 3 bases, V lost 3 bases, and 2 bases had no gene match. CDR3 size: 15 residues. The germline gives CDR1 LNHDA, CDR2 SQIVND (reference sequence). This CDR3 reads CASSIGTGDNQPQHF. The CDR3 bases are TGTGCCAGTAGTATCGGGACAGGGGACAATCAGCCCCAGCATTTT.

The chain joins TRBV2 to TRBJ2-3; 8 nucleotides align to TRBD1. CDR1 is SNHLY, CDR2 FYNNEI, per germline. After removal of 8 bases from V and 0 bases from J, the junction contained 22 bases not matched to a gene. This CDR3 spans 20 amino acids. The CDR3 DNA reads TGTGCCAGCCGGACGTTGGTAGGGACAGGTCGGGCTCGTAGCACAGATACGCAGTATTTT. Amino acids: CASRTLVGTGRARSTDTQYF.

Only a few counts were recorded for this clone. An end of the junction differs from the germline gene, which may be a read error. V usage is TRBV27 and J usage is TRBJ1-5; tentative D call: TRBD1 (6 bases). The CDR3 has 16 amino acids. Germline loops: CDR1 MNHEY, CDR2 SMNVEV (reference sequence). The CDR3 loop reads CASSLSPGAVNRPQHF. The CDR3 bases are TGTGCCAGCAGTTTATCTCCAGGGGCGGTCAATCGGCCCCAGCATTTT.

The sample holds one count of this clone. The chain joins TRBV6-5 to TRBJ1-1, with D uncertain. The CDR3 length is 15 residues. Trimming pared 0 bases from V and 1 base from J, leaving 9 bases between. CDR1 and CDR2 from the germline V gene are MNHEY and SVGAGI. The CDR3 DNA sequence: TGTGCCAGCAGTTACTCTCAGGAATCGAACACTGAAGCTTTCTTT. It translates to CASSYSQESNTEAFF.

V and J are TRBV15 and TRBJ1-5; weak D call: TRBD1 (5 bases). Deletions cut 3 bases from V and 10 bases from J, with 10 bases between. The CDR3 sequence is 12 residues long. Germline V gives CDR1 LNHNV, CDR2 YYDKDF (reference sequence). CDR3 in amino acids: CATSSDSKPQHF. Written as DNA, the CDR3 is TGTGCCACCAGCAGCGACAGCAAACCCCAGCATTTT.

This chain joins TRBV19 and TRBJ1-4, with 11 positions matching TRBD1. The V gene end was trimmed by 1 base and the J gene end by 6 bases; junction bases not matched to a gene: 4. CDR1 LNHDA and CDR2 SQIVND come from the germline V gene (reference sequence). There are 16 residues in the CDR3. The CDR3 DNA follows: TGTGCCAGTAGTATAGCAGGACAGGGGGCGTATGAAAAACTGTTTTTT. Protein: CASSIAGQGAYEKLFF. Looking up the rest from reference TRBV19 and TRBJ1-4 gives the full variable domain: DGGITQSPKYLFRKEGQNVTLSCEQNLNHDAMYWYRQDPGQGLRLIYYSQIVNDFQKGDIAEGYSVSREKKESFPLTVTSAQKNPTAFYLCASSIAGQGAYEKLFFGSGTQLSVL.

V gene TRBV19 combines with J gene TRBJ2-7, with D unresolved. V lost 3 bases and J 2 bases, leaving 14 bases between the germline ends. The CDR3 length is 15 residues. Germline V gene lookup returns CDR1 LNHDA and CDR2 SQIVND (reference sequence). The CDR3 reads CASSIDLVGTYEQYF. The CDR3 DNA is TGTGCCAGTAGTATTGACCTAGTAGGAACCTACGAGCAGTACTTC. The full variable domain, in which reference TRBV19 and TRBJ2-7 provide the parts outside the CDR3, is DGGITQSPKYLFRKEGQNVTLSCEQNLNHDAMYWYRQDPGQGLRLIYYSQIVNDFQKGDIAEGYSVSREKKESFPLTVTSAQKNPTAFYLCASSIDLVGTYEQYFGPGTRLTVT.

The CDR3 protein is CASSEALAGADTQYF. The CDR3 DNA sequence: TGTGCCAGCAGTGAAGCGCTAGCGGGGGCAGATACGCAGTATTTT. The chain has TRBV6-1 and TRBJ2-3, with TRBD2 matching over 10 bases. After removal of 0 bases from V and 4 bases from J, the junction contained 1 base not matched to a gene. Germline V lookup: CDR1 MNHNS, CDR2 SASEGT. The CDR3 runs to 15 residues.

The rearrangement uses TRBV6-6 and TRBJ2-2; D call uncertain. The CDR3 loop spans 13 amino acids. V was pared by 0 bases and J by 5 bases, with 4 bases between. Germline values: CDR1 MNHNY, CDR2 SVGAGI (reference sequence). CDR3 sequence: CASSYSPTGELFF. CDR3 nucleotide sequence: TGTGCCAGCAGTTACTCGCCGACCGGGGAGCTGTTTTTT.

This sequence joins TRBV13 and TRBJ2-7; D is unclear. Germline V lookup: CDR1 PRHDT, CDR2 FYEKMQ (reference sequence). Trimming took 5 bases from V and 2 from J, leaving 4 bases between them. CDR3 length: 11 residues. CDR3 region: CASSDTYEQYF. The DNA of the CDR3 is TGTGCCAGCAGCGACACCTACGAGCAGTACTTC.

This chain links TRBV2 with TRBJ1-1; D is ambiguous. The CDR3 runs to 12 residues. Trimming took 6 bases from V and 1 from J, leaving 6 bases between them. Germline values: CDR1 SNHLY, CDR2 FYNNEI. The CDR3 sequence is CASRQANTEAFF. The CDR3 DNA sequence: TGTGCCAGCAGGCAGGCGAACACTGAAGCTTTCTTT.

The chain carries TRBV6-5 and TRBJ1-4, with D unresolved. Germline V gene sequence: CDR1 MNHEY, CDR2 SVGAGI. This CDR3 contains 13 residues. Trimming left V 5 bases short and J 5 bases short, with 9 bases between. The CDR3: CASSEVGNEKLFF. Here the CDR3 DNA reads TGTGCCAGCAGTGAAGTAGGGAATGAAAAACTGTTTTTT.